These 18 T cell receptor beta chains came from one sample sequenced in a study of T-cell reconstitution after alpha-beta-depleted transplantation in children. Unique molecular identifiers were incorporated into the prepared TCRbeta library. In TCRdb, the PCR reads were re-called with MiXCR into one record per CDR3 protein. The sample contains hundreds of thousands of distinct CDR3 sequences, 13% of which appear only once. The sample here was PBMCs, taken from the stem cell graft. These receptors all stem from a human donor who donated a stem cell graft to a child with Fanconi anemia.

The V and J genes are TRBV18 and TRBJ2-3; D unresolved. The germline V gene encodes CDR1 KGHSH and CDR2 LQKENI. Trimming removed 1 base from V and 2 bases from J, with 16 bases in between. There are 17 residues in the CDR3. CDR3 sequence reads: CASSPQVSDTSTDTQYF. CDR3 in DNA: TGTGCCAGCTCACCACAGGTATCCGACACCTCCACAGATACGCAGTATTTT.

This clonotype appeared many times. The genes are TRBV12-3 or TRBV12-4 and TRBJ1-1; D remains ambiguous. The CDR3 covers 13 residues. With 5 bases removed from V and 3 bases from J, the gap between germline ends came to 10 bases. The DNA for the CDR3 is TGTGCCAGCAGTACAACATATGACACTGAAGCTTTCTTT. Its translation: CASSTTYDTEAFF.

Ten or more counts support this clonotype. The CDR3 reads CASRRLAGDTQYF. DNA for the CDR3: TGTGCCAGCAGGAGACTAGCGGGAGATACGCAGTATTTT. V is TRBV12-3 or TRBV12-4 and J is TRBJ2-3; 10 bases align to TRBD2. V trimming: 6 bases; J trimming: 5 bases; junction bases outside the gene matches: 2. CDR3 length: 13 amino acids.

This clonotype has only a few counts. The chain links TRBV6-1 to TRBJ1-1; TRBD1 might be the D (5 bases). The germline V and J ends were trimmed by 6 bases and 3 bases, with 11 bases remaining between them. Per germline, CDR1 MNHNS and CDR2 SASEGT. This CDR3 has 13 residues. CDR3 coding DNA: TGTGCCAGCAGCAGGGACGCGGACACTGAAGCTTTCTTT. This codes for CASSRDADTEAFF.

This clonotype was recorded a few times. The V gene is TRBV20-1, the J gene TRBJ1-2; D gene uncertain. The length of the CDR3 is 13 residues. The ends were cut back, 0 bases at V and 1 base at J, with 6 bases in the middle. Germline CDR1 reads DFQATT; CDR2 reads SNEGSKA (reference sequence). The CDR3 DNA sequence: TGCAGTGCTAGAGATCGAAATAACTATGGCTACACCTTC. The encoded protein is CSARDRNNYGYTF.

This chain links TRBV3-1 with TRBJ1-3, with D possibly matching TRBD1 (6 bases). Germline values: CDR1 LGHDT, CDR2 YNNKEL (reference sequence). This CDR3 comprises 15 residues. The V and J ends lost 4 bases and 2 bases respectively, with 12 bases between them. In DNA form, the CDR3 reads TGTGCCAGCAGCCCCTCTGGACAGACTGGAAACACCATATATTTT. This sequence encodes CASSPSGQTGNTIYF.

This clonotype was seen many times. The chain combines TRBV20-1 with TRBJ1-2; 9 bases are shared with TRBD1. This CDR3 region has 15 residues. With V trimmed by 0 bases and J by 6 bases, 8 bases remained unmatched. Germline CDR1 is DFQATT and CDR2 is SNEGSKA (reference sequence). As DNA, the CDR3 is TGCAGTGCTAGAGATTACAGGGGGCGCCCCGATGGCTACACCTTC. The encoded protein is CSARDYRGRPDGYTF.

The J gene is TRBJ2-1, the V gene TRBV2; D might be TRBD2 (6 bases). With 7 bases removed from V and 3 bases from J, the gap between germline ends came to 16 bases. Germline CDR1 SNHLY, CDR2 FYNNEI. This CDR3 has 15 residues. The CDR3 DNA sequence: TGTGCCAGCACCTTAGCCGGGGGACTCTACAATGAGCAGTTCTTC. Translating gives CASTLAGGLYNEQFF.

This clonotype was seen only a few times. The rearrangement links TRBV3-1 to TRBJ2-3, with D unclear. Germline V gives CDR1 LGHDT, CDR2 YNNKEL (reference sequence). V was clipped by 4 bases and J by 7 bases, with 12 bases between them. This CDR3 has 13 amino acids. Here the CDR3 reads CASSPSRANTQYF. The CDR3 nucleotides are TGTGCCAGCAGCCCAAGTAGGGCCAATACGCAGTATTTT.

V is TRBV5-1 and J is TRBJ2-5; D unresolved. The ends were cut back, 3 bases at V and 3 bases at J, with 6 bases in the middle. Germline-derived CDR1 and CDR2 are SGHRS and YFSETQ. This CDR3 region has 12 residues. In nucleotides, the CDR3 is TGCGCCAGCAGCTCGGTCGAAGAGACCCAGTACTTC. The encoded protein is CASSSVEETQYF.

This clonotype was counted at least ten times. The CDR3 reads CASSLRTLQDSQFF. The CDR3 nucleotides are TGTGCCAGCAGTCTTAGGACACTCCAGGACTCACAGTTCTTC. This chain joins TRBV12-3 or TRBV12-4 and TRBJ2-1; D is tentatively TRBD1 or TRBD2 (5 bases each). V was clipped by 5 bases and J by 13 bases, with 21 bases between them. There are 14 residues in the CDR3.

CDR3 protein: CASSPLRIANTEAFF. DNA of the CDR3: TGTGCCAGCAGCCCACTCCGAATCGCGAACACTGAAGCTTTCTTT. J is TRBJ1-1 and V is TRBV5-6; D is ambiguous. This CDR3 contains 15 residues. V lost 4 bases to trimming and J lost 1 base, with 14 bases between them. The germline V gene encodes CDR1 SGHDT and CDR2 YYEEEE.

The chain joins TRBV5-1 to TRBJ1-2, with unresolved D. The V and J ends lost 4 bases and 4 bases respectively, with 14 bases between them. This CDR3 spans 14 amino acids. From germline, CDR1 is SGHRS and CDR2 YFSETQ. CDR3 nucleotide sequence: TGCGCCAGCAGCGTAGAGGGCCCCGGCTATGGCTACACCTTC. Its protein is CASSVEGPGYGYTF.

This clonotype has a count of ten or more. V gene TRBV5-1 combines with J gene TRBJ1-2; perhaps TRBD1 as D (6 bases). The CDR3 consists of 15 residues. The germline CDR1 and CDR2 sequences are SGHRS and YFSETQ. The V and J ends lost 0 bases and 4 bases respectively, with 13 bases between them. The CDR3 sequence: CASSLAKGETYGYTF. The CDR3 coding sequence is TGCGCCAGCAGCTTGGCCAAGGGGGAGACCTATGGCTACACCTTC.

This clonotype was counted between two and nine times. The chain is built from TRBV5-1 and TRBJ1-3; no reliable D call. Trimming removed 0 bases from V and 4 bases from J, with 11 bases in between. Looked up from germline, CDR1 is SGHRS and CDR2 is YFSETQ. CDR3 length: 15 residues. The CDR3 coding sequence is TGCGCCAGCAGCTTGGACTGGGGTTCGGGAAACACCATATATTTT. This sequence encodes CASSLDWGSGNTIYF.

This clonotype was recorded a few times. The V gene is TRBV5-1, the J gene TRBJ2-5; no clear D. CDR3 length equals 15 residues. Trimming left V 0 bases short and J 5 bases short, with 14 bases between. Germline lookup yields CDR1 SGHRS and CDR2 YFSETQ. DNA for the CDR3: TGCGCCAGCAGCTTGGGTAACAATTTGGGGGAGACCCAGTACTTC. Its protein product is CASSLGNNLGETQYF.

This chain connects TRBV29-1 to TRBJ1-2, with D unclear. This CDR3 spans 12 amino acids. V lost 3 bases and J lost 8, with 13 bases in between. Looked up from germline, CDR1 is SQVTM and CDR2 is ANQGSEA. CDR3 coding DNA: TGCAGCGTTGAGATTCACTCGGGCGGCTACACCTTC. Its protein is CSVEIHSGGYTF. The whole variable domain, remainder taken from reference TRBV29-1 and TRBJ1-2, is SAVISQKPSRDICQRGTSLTIQCQVDSQVTMMFWYRQQPGQSLTLIATANQGSEATYESGFVIDKFPISRPNLTFSTLTVSNMSPEDSSIYLCSVEIHSGGYTFGSGTRLTVV.

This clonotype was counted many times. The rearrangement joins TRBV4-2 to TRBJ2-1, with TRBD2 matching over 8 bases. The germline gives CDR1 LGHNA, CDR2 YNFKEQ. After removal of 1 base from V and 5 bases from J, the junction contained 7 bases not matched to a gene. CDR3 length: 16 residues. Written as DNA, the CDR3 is TGTGCCAGCAGCCAAGTTACTCAGCGGGGGAACAATGAGCAGTTCTTC. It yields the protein CASSQVTQRGNNEQFF.